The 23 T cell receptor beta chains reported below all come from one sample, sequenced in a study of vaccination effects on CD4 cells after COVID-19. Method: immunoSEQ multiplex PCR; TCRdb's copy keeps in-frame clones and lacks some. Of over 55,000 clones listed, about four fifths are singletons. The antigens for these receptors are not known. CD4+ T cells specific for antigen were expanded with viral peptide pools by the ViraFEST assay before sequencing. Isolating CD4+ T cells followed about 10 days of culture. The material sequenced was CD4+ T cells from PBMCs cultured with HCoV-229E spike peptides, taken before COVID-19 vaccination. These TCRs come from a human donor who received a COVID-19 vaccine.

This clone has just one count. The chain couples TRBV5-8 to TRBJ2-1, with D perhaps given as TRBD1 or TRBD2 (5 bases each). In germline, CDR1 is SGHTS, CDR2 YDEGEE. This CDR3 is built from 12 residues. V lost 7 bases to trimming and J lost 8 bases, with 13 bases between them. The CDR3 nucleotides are TGTGCCAGCCCGGGACCTAGGGATGAGCAGTTCTTC. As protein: CASPGPRDEQFF.

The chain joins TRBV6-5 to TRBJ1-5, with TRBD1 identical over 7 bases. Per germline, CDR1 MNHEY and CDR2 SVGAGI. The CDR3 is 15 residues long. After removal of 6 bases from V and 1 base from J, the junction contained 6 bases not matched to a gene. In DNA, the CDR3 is TGTGCCAGCAGATCGACAGGGCTCAGCAATCAGCCCCAGCATTTT. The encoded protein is CASRSTGLSNQPQHF.

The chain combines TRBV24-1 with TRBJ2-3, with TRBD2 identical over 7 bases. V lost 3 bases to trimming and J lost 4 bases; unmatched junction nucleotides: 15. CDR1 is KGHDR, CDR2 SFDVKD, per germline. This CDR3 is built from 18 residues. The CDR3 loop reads CATSDPPGEGSGADTQYF. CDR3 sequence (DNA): TGTGCCACCAGTGATCCCCCGGGGGAGGGGTCGGGCGCAGATACGCAGTATTTT.

The CDR3 bases are TGCGCCAGCAGCTTGGCGGGCAGGGAGGCCTACAATGAGCAGTTCTTC. Translated, it gives CASSLAGREAYNEQFF. The genes are TRBV5-1 and TRBJ2-1, with D perhaps matching TRBD2 (6 bases). Germline assignment: CDR1 SGHRS and CDR2 YFSETQ. V lost 0 bases and J 2 bases, leaving 12 bases between the germline ends. This CDR3 is 16 amino acids long.

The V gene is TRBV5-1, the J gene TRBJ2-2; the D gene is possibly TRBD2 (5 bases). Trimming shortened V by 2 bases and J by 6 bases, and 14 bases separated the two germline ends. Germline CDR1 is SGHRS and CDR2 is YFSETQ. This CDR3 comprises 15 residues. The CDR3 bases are TGCGCCAGCAGCTTAAACGAGGGTTTTGCCGGGGAGCTGTTTTTT. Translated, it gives CASSLNEGFAGELFF.

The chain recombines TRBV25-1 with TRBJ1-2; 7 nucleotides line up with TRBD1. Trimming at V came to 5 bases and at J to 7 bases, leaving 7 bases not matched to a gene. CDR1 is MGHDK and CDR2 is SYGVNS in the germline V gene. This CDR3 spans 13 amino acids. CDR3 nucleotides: TGTGCCAGCAGTCCGGCAGGGGGTAGTGGCTACACCTTC. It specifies CASSPAGGSGYTF.

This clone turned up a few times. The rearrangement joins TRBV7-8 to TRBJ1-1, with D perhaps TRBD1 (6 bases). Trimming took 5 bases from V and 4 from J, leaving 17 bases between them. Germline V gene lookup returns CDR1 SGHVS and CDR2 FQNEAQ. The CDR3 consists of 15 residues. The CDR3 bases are TGTGCCAGCAGCCGAGAGAGGGGGTTCGTCACTGAAGCTTTCTTT. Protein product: CASSRERGFVTEAFF.

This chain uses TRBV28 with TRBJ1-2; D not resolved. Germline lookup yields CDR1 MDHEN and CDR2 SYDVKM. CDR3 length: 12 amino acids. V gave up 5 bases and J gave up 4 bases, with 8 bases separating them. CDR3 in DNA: TGTGCCAGCAGTACCGGGTTCTATGGCTACACCTTC. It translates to CASSTGFYGYTF.

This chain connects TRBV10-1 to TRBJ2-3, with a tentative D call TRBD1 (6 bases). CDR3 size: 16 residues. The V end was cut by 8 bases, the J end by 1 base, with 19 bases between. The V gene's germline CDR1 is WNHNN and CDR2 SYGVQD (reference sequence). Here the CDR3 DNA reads TGCGCCAGCCCCGTCATGGGGACATTAGGCACAGATACGCAGTATTTT. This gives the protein CASPVMGTLGTDTQYF.

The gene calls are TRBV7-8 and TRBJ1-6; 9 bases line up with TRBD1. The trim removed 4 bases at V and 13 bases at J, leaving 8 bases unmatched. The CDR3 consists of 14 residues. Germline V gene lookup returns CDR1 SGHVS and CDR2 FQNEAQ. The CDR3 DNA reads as TGTGCCAGCAGCTACGGGACAGGGTCGAGTCCCCTCCACTTT. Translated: CASSYGTGSSPLHF.

The CDR3 is CASRELERREIYEQYV. The DNA for the CDR3 is TGCGCCAGCAGAGAACTAGAACGCCGGGAGATCTACGAGCAGTACGTC. V is TRBV10-1 and J is TRBJ2-7; TRBD2 is a possible D gene (6 bases). There are 16 residues in the CDR3. Germline CDR1 reads WNHNN; CDR2 reads SYGVQD (reference sequence). V dropped 6 bases and J dropped 3 bases, with 21 bases sitting between them.

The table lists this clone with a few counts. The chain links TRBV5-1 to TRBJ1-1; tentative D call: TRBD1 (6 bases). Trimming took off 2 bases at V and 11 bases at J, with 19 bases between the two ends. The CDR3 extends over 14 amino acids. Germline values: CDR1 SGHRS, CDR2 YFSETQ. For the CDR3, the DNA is TGCGCCAGCAGCTTATCAGGGGCGGTCCAAGACGCTTTCTTT. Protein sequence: CASSLSGAVQDAFF.

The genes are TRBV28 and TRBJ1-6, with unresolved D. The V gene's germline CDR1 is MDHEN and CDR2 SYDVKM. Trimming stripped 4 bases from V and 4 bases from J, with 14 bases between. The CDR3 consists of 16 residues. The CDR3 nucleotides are TGTGCCAGCAGTTCCGGGAGTATCGCTTATAATTCACCCCTCCACTTT. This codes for CASSSGSIAYNSPLHF.

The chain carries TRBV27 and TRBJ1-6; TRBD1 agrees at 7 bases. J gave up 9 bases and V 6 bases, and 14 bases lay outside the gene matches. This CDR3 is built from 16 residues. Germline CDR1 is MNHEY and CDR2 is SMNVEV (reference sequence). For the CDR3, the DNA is TGTGCCAGCAGCTTTAGGGGGCCGGTCATGGGTTCACCCCTCCACTTT. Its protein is CASSFRGPVMGSPLHF.

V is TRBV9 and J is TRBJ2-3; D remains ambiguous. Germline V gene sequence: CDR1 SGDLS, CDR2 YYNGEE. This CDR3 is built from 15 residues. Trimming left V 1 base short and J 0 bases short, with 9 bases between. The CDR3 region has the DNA TGTGCCAGCAGCGTATCGGTATTAAGCACAGATACGCAGTATTTT. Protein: CASSVSVLSTDTQYF.

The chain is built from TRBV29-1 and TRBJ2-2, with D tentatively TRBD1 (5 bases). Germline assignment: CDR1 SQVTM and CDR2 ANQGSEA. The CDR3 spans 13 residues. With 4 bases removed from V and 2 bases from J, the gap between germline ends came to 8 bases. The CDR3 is CSVGTLNTGELFF. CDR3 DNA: TGCAGCGTTGGGACACTAAACACCGGGGAGCTGTTTTTT.

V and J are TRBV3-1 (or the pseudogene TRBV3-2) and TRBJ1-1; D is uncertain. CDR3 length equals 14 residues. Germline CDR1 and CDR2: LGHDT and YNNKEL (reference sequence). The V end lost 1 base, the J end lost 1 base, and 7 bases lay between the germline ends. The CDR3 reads CASSQGFRNTEAFF. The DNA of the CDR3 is TGTGCCAGCAGCCAAGGTTTTCGGAACACTGAAGCTTTCTTT.

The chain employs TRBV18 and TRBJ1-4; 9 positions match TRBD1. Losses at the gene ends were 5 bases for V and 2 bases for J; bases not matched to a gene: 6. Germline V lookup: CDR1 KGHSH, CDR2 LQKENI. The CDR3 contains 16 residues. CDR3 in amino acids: CASSEGQGATNEKLFF. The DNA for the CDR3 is TGTGCCAGCTCAGAGGGACAGGGCGCGACTAATGAAAAACTGTTTTTT.

CDR3 DNA sequence: TGTGCCAGCAGCGGACAGGGGGCCAAAAACATTCAGTACTTC. Translated, it gives CASSGQGAKNIQYF. The chain is built from TRBV7-2 and TRBJ2-4; 9 bases are a match to TRBD1. J was trimmed by 1 base and V by 5 bases; bases with no gene match: 0. The CDR3 runs 14 residues. Germline V CDR1 and CDR2: SGHTA, FQGNSA.

This CDR3 is CASSFGSGGNYGYTF. The CDR3 DNA follows: TGCGCCAGCAGCTTTGGATCAGGGGGAAACTATGGCTACACCTTC. The rearrangement joins TRBV5-1 to TRBJ1-2; the match to TRBD1 covers 7 bases. V lost 2 bases, J lost 2 bases, and 6 bases stayed unmatched. Looked up from germline, CDR1 is SGHRS and CDR2 is YFSETQ. CDR3 length equals 15 residues.

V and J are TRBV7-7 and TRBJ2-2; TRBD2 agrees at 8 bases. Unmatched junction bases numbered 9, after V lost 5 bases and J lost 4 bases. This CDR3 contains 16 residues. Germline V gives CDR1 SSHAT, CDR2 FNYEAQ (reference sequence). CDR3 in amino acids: CASSPGGIRGTGELFF. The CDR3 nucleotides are TGTGCCAGCAGCCCGGGAGGGATACGGGGCACCGGGGAGCTGTTTTTT.

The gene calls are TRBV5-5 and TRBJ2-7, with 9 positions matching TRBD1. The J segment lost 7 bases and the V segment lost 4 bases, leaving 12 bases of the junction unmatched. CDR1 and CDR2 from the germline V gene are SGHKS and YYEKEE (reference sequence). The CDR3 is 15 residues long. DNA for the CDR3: TGTGCCAGCAGCAGAGCCACCGGGACAGGGAGTGAGCAGTACGTC. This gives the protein CASSRATGTGSEQYV.

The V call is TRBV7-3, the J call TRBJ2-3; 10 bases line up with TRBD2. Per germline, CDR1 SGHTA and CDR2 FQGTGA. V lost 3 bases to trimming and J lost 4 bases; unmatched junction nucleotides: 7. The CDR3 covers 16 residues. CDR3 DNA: TGTGCCAGCAGCTTGACAGCGGGGGGGCCCGCAGATACGCAGTATTTT. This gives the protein CASSLTAGGPADTQYF.